These 9 T cell receptor beta chains originate from one sample sequenced in a study of cytomegalovirus exposure and HLA in healthy donors. Both 60 Vbeta primers and 13 Jbeta primers went into the PCR. Assay used: immunoSEQ multiplex PCR; TCRdb lists only in-frame clones, some missing. The repertoire includes about 160,000 clones, roughly 81% of them detected once, and 2% to 2.5% sits in the top ten. Sequencing was performed on PBMCs. The receptors come from a man aged 18 to 30 in good health and CMV-seropositive.

The rearrangement links TRBV4-3 to TRBJ2-2; 9 bases match TRBD1. Germline V lookup: CDR1 LGHNA, CDR2 YSLEER. Unmatched junction bases numbered 4, after V lost 0 bases and J lost 2 bases. There are 17 residues in the CDR3. The CDR3 DNA is TGCGCCAGCAGCCAAGATCCGGGACAGGGAAACACCGGGGAGCTGTTTTTT. The encoded protein is CASSQDPGQGNTGELFF.

This chain joins TRBV2 and TRBJ2-5, with TRBD1 identical over 9 bases. This CDR3 is 19 amino acids long. The J segment lost 1 base and the V segment lost 7 bases, leaving 19 bases of the junction unmatched. Germline CDR1 is SNHLY and CDR2 is FYNNEI. The chain's CDR3 is CASNSPLGTGSGIQETQYF. The CDR3 DNA reads as TGTGCCAGCAACTCGCCTCTCGGGACAGGGTCAGGGATCCAAGAGACCCAGTACTTC.

The J gene is TRBJ1-1, the V gene TRBV5-1; no clear D gene. CDR1 SGHRS and CDR2 YFSETQ come from the germline V gene. The CDR3 is made up of 14 amino acids. Trimming removed 0 bases from V and 3 bases from J, with 9 bases in between. Here the CDR3 DNA reads TGCGCCAGCAGCTTGGCCGGAGACGACACTGAAGCTTTCTTT. Translation: CASSLAGDDTEAFF. Combining the CDR3 with reference TRBV5-1 and TRBJ1-1 gives the whole variable domain KAGVTQTPRYLIKTRGQQVTLSCSPISGHRSVSWYQQTPGQGLQFLFEYFSETQRNKGNFPGRFSGRQFSNSRSEMNVSTLELGDSALYLCASSLAGDDTEAFFGQGTRLTVV.

Worth noting for this clone: An end of the junction differs from the germline gene, which may be a read error. The rearrangement joins TRBV2 to TRBJ2-6; 10 nucleotides align to TRBD2. This CDR3 is built from 18 residues. CDR1 is SNHLY, CDR2 FYNNEI, per germline. The CDR3 DNA reads TGTGCCAGCAGTGAGGGATTAGCGGGGGGTCCAGGGGCCAACGGCCTGACTTTC. This encodes CASSEGLAGGPGANGLTF. The full variable domain, its missing parts supplied by reference TRBV2 and TRBJ2-6, is EPEVTQTPSHQVTQMGQEVILRCVPISNHLYFYWYRQILGQKVEFLVSFYNNEISEKSEIFDDQFSVERPDGSNFTLKIRSTKLEDSAMYFCASSEGLAGGPGANGLTFGAGSRLTVL.

This chain connects TRBV7-6 to TRBJ1-6; D possibly corresponds to TRBD1 (5 bases). V dropped 1 base and J dropped 7 bases, with 11 bases sitting between them. From germline, CDR1 is SGHVS and CDR2 FNYEAQ. The CDR3 consists of 15 residues. In DNA, the CDR3 is TGTGCCAGCAGCTTAGAAAGGGGAGGAAATTCACCCCTCCACTTT. Protein: CASSLERGGNSPLHF.

The chain joins TRBV9 to TRBJ2-3; D possibly corresponds to TRBD2 (6 bases). The germline CDR1 and CDR2 sequences are SGDLS and YYNGEE. Trimming took off 0 bases at V and 5 bases at J, with 13 bases between the two ends. The CDR3 is 15 amino acids. The CDR3 reads CASSVGGLLLDTQYF. CDR3 nucleotide sequence: TGTGCCAGCAGCGTAGGTGGACTACTTCTAGATACGCAGTATTTT.

This chain connects TRBV29-1 to TRBJ1-1, with 7 bases matching TRBD1. This CDR3 is 12 amino acids long. Per germline, CDR1 SQVTM and CDR2 ANQGSEA. Losses at the gene ends were 7 bases for V and 6 bases for J; bases not matched to a gene: 8. The CDR3 spells CSARQGIAEAFF. In DNA form, the CDR3 reads TGCAGCGCTAGACAGGGAATCGCTGAAGCTTTCTTT.

The chain joins TRBV18 to TRBJ1-6, with D perhaps TRBD1 (6 bases). CDR1 and CDR2 (germline): KGHSH, LQKENI. V lost 4 bases and J 7 bases, leaving 14 bases between the germline ends. The CDR3 loop spans 15 amino acids. The CDR3 reads CASSQNRQGNSPLHF. The CDR3 nucleotides read TGTGCCAGCTCACAAAACCGCCAGGGGAATTCACCCCTCCACTTT.

The V and J genes are TRBV7-2 and TRBJ2-5; TRBD1 agrees at 8 bases. CDR1 and CDR2 (germline): SGHTA, FQGNSA. The J segment lost 0 bases and the V segment lost 5 bases, leaving 5 bases of the junction unmatched. This CDR3 spans 15 amino acids. The CDR3 spells CASSPNRGNQETQYF. DNA of the CDR3: TGTGCCAGCAGCCCGAACAGGGGGAACCAAGAGACCCAGTACTTC.